Included here is one T cell receptor beta chain sequence, with context. Its target is not known. The V gene's germline CDR1 is SGHTA and CDR2 FQGNSA. This CDR3 has 14 amino acids. The data are from a study of monozygotic twins with inflammatory bowel disease. General study results and limits: IBD patients shared fewer clonotypes with others than healthy twins, especially with disease activity.

Total RNA was isolated from whole blood without T cell sorting. The UMIs contained a 6-nucleotide sample barcode. They were added by template switching during cDNA synthesis. cDNA for TCRalpha and TCRbeta was amplified by nested PCRs of roughly 17 then 8 to 10 cycles. TCRdb reprocessed the 5' RACE reads and stores each CDR3 protein as one record, lacking DNA. There are more than 350,000 distinct CDR3 sequences in the sample, with 2% to 2.5% held by the top ten. The sequence was collected from a human donor with ulcerative colitis or Crohn's disease, or a healthy co-twin of an affected twin (not recorded which). The sequencing sample was made of blood. This chain joins TRBV7-2 and TRBJ2-1; TCRdb picks TRBD2, but there is no DNA to check that call. The CDR3 sequence: CASSLGLAENEQFF.